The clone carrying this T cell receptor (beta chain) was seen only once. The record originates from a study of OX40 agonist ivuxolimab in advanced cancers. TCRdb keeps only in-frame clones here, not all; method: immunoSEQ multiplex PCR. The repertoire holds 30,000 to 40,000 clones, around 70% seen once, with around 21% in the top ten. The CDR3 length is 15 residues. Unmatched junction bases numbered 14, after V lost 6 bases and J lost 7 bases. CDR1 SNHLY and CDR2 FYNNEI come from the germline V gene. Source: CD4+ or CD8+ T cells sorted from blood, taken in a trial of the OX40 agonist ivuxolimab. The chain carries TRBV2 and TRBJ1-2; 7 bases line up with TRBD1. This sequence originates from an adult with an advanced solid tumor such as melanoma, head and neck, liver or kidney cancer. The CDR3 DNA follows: TGTGCCAGCAGCCGATGGGGGGACAGCCCGGTTGGCTACACCTTC. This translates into CASSRWGDSPVGYTF. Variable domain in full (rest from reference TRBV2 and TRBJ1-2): EPEVTQTPSHQVTQMGQEVILRCVPISNHLYFYWYRQILGQKVEFLVSFYNNEISEKSEIFDDQFSVERPDGSNFTLKIRSTKLEDSAMYFCASSRWGDSPVGYTFGSGTRLTVV.